A selection of T cell receptor beta chains follows, all from one sample in a study of CD8 T cells in Susac syndrome. MiXCR was run by TCRdb on the immunoSEQ multiplex PCR reads, yielding one entry per CDR3 protein. The sample consists of 110,000 or so distinct CDR3 sequences, roughly 90% of them appearing once. Sequencing input: CD8+ T cells from PBMCs. The source is a human donor in good health. Each CDR3 is given with its conserved first and last residue. A D gene is named only where the DNA matches it firmly. Clone size is stated in some rows and not others, as once, few, many or a class when expanded.

J,D,size,V,DNA,CDR3
TRBJ2-3,NA,NA,TRBV6-2/TRBV6-3,TGTGCCAGCAGTTACTCCGGGGATCTGATGGAAGATACGCAGTATTTT,CASSYSGDLMEDTQYF
TRBJ2-2,NA,NA,TRBV10-3,TGTGCCATCAGTGTGAACAGGGAATTAATCACCGGGGAGCTGTTTTTT,CAISVNRELITGELFF
TRBJ2-1,TRBD2,once,TRBV6-2/TRBV6-3,TGTGCCAGCAGCCGGATGACTAGCGGGGGGGCCCATGAGCAGTTCTTC,CASSRMTSGGAHEQFF
TRBJ1-1,NA,NA,TRBV29-1,TGCAGCGTCCGGTCCTTTAGGAACACTGAAGCTTTCTTT,CSVRSFRNTEAFF
TRBJ1-2,TRBD1,NA,TRBV7-2,TGTGCCAGCAGCCGTTCGATAGGGACAGATAACGGCTACACCTTC,CASSRSIGTDNGYTF
TRBJ2-2,TRBD2,NA,TRBV20-1,TGCAGTGCTGCCCCCAAGCGGGGGACCGGGGAGCTGTTTTTT,CSAAPKRGTGELFF
TRBJ1-1,NA,NA,TRBV9,TGTGCCAGCAGCGTTTCGGCGAACACTGAAGCTTTCTTT,CASSVSANTEAFF
TRBJ2-5,TRBD2,NA,TRBV7-2,TGTGCCAGCAGCTTAGCGCTAGCGGGGGGACCTACCCAAGAGACCCAGTACTTC,CASSLALAGGPTQETQYF
TRBJ2-4,NA,NA,TRBV7-2,TGTGCCAGCAGCTTAACGACCGGGACAATCAAAAACATTCAGTACTTC,CASSLTTGTIKNIQYF
TRBJ1-1,NA,once,TRBV5-1,TGCGCCAGCAGTGATGGCGGGACACTGAACACTGAAGCTTTCTTT,CASSDGGTLNTEAFF
TRBJ2-7,NA,NA,TRBV21-1,TGTGCCAGCAGCAAACCGTGGGGAGGGAGGGTTGAGCAGTACTTC,CASSKPWGGRVEQYF
TRBJ1-1,NA,NA,TRBV3-1,TGTGCCAGCAGCCTCCCGGGCGAGGGAATCTCTGAAGCTTTCTTT,CASSLPGEGISEAFF
TRBJ1-2,NA,NA,TRBV20-1,TGCAGTGGAGAGGTGCAAACTAACTATGGCTACACCTTC,CSGEVQTNYGYTF
TRBJ1-5,NA,NA,TRBV5-1,TGCGCCAGCAGCTTGTCGGGCATAGGTCAGCCCCAGCATTTT,CASSLSGIGQPQHF
TRBJ2-5,TRBD1,NA,TRBV9,TGTGCCAGCAGCGCCGGACAGGGAGGCGGGGAGACCCAGTACTTC,CASSAGQGGGETQYF
TRBJ2-1,TRBD2,once,TRBV7-3,TGTGCCAGCAGCTCCAGACTAGCGGGAGGGCCAAGGAATGAGCAGTTCTTC,CASSSRLAGGPRNEQFF
TRBJ1-5,NA,NA,TRBV6-2/TRBV6-3,TGTGCCAGCAGTTATCCTCGGGGAAATCAGCCCCAGCATTTT,CASSYPRGNQPQHF
TRBJ2-7,NA,once,TRBV11-2,TGTGCCAGCAGCCTATTCGTTTTCCCGGGACCCGCCGAGCAGTACTTC,CASSLFVFPGPAEQYF
TRBJ2-7,NA,once,TRBV10-3,TGTGCCATCGGACGATTAAACTCCGTCGAGCAGTACTTC,CAIGRLNSVEQYF
TRBJ2-1,NA,NA,TRBV4-2,TGTGCCAGCCGACAGGAGAATGAGCAGTTCTTC,CASRQENEQFF
TRBJ1-5,TRBD1,NA,TRBV19,TGTGCCAGTAGTATATGGAGGGGGCAGGGGAATCAGCCCCAGCATTTT,CASSIWRGQGNQPQHF
TRBJ1-2,NA,few,TRBV12-3/TRBV12-4,TGTGCCAGCAGTTTGGGTGGAGGCTACACCTTC,CASSLGGGYTF
TRBJ1-1,NA,NA,TRBV6-1,TGTGCCAGCAGTGAAGCGCAGGGGAACACTGAAGCTTTCTTT,CASSEAQGNTEAFF